This TCR beta chain emerged from a study of shared clonotypes between healthy human individuals. Concerning this clone: A far bigger clonotype differs at one base, so this is likely a read error. Other DNA sequences in this specimen translate into the identical CDR3.

Researchers divided each subset's genomic DNA evenly across several immunoSEQ plates. Replicate PCRs for unsorted PBMC used approximately 300 ng DNA (roughly 29,000 T cell genomes). The table came from immunoSEQ multiplex PCR; TCRdb's copy has only in-frame clones and leaves some out. The sample records some 530,000 clones, 81% being singletons. Genomic DNA from unsorted samples was obtained from around 99 million PBMCs (per sample). The receptor was derived from a middle-aged woman in good health. Some clones in this sample may be carry-over from other donors' samples. What was sequenced was PBMCs.

CDR3 protein: CSVTGTTYGYTF. The CDR3 nucleotides are TGCAGCGTGACCGGTACAACTTATGGCTACACCTTC. The V gene is TRBV29-1, the J gene TRBJ1-2; D not resolved. The CDR3 runs 12 residues. Germline V CDR1 and CDR2: SQVTM, ANQGSEA. Trimming took off 6 bases at V and 5 bases at J, with 13 bases between the two ends.